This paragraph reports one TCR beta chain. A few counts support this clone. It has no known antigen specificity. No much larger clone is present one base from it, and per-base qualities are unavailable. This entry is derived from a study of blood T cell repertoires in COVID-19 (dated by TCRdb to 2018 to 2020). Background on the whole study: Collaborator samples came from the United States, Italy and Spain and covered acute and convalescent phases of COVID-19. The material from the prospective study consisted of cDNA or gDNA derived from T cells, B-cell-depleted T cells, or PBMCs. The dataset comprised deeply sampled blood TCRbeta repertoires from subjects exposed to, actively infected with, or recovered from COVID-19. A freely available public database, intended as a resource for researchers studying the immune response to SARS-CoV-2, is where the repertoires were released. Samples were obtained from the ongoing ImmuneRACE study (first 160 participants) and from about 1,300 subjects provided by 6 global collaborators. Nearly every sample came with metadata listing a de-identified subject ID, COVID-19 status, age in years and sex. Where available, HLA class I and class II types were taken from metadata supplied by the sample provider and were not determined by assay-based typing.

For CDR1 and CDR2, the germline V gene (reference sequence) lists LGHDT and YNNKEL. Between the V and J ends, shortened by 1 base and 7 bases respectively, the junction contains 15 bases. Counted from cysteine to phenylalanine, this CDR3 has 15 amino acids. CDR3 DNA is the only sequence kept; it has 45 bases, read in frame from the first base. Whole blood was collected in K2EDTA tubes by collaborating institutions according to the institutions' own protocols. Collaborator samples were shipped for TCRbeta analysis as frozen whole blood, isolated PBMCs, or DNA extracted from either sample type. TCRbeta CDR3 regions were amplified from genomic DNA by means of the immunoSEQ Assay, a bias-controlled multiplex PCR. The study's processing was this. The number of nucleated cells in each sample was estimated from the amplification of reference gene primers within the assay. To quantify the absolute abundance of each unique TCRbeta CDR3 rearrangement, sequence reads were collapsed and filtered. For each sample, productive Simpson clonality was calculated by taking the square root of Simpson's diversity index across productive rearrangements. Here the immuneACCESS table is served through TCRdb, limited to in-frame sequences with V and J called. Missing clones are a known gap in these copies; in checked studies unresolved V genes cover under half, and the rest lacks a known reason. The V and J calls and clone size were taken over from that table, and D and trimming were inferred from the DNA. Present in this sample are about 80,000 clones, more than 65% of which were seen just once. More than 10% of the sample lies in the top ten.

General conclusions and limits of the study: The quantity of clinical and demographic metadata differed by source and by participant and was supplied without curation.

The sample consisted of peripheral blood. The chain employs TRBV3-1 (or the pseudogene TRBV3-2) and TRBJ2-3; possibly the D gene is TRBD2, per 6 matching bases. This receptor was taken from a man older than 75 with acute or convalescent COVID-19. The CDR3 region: CASSQVRGGRNTQYF. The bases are TGTGCCAGCAGCCAAGTGCGGGGTGGGAGGAATACGCAGTATTTT.